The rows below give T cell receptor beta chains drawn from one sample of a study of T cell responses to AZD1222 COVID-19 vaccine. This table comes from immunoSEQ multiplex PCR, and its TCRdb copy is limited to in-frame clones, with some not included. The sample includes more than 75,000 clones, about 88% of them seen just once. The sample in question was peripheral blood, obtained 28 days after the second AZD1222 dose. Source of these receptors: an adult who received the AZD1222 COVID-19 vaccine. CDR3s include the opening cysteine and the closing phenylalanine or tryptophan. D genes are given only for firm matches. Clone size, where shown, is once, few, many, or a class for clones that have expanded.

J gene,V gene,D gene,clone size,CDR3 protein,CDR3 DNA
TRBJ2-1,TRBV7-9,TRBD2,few,CASSLMASGRTEQFF,TGTGCCAGCAGCTTAATGGCTAGCGGGAGAACCGAGCAGTTCTTC
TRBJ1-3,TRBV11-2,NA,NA,CASSLVPESGNTIYF,TGTGCCAGCAGCTTAGTGCCGGAGTCTGGAAACACCATATATTTT
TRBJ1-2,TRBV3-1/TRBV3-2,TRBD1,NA,CASSHGGTGARNHYGYTF,TGTGCCAGCAGCCATGGGGGTACAGGGGCTCGAAACCACTATGGCTACACCTTC
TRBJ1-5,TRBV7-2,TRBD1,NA,CASSSTGNQPQHF,TGTGCCAGCAGCTCGACAGGGAATCAGCCCCAGCATTTT
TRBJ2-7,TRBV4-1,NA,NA,CASSQEGYSYEQYF,TGCGCCAGCAGCCAAGAAGGGTACTCCTACGAGCAGTACTTC
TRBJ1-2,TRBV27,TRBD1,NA,CASSTLGTANYGYTF,TGTGCCAGCAGCACCCTAGGGACAGCAAACTATGGCTACACCTTC
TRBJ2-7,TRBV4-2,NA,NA,CASSQDKTRPSYEQYF,TGTGCCAGCAGCCAAGATAAGACTCGACCATCCTACGAGCAGTACTTC
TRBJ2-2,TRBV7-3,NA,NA,CASSLWASNTGELFF,TGTGCCAGCAGCTTATGGGCGTCGAACACCGGGGAGCTGTTTTTT
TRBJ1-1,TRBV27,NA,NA,CASSSNPGRRLGAFF,TGTGCCAGCAGCAGTAACCCGGGACGGCGGTTGGGAGCTTTCTTT
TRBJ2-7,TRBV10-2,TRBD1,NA,CASKTGPYEQYF,TGCGCCAGCAAGACAGGGCCCTACGAGCAGTACTTC
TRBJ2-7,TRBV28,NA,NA,CATYNTDSTYEQYF,TGTGCCACCTACAACACAGACAGCACCTACGAGCAGTACTTC
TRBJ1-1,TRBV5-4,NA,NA,CASSLPGDLNTEAFF,TGTGCCAGCAGCTTGCCAGGGGATCTGAACACTGAAGCTTTCTTT
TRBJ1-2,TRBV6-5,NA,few,CASRPSIDYGYTF,TGTGCCAGCAGGCCCTCAATAGACTATGGCTACACCTTC
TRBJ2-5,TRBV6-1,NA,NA,CASSERGREETQYF,TGTGCCAGCAGTGAACGGGGAAGGGAAGAGACCCAGTACTTC
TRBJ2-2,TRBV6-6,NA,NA,CASIEDWTGELFF,TGTGCCAGCATAGAGGACTGGACCGGGGAGCTGTTTTTT
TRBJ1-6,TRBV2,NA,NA,CASTPAPGSPLHF,TGTGCCAGCACTCCAGCTCCGGGGTCACCCCTCCACTTT
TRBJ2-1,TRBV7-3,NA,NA,CASSLRWGRENNEQFF,TGTGCCAGCAGCTTACGTTGGGGGCGGGAGAACAATGAGCAGTTCTTC
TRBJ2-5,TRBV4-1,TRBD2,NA,CASSRQLAGQETQYF,TGCGCCAGCAGCCGCCAACTAGCGGGTCAAGAGACCCAGTACTTC
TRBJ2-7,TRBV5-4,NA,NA,CASSLETSHYEQYF,TGTGCCAGCAGCTTGGAAACTAGTCACTACGAGCAGTACTTC
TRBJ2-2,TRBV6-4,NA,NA,CASSDSQDTGELFF,TGTGCCAGCAGTGACTCACAGGACACCGGGGAGCTGTTTTTT
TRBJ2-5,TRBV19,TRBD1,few,CASSIVPGGGETQYF,TGTGCCAGTAGTATAGTTCCAGGGGGCGGAGAGACCCAGTACTTC
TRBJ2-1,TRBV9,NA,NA,CASSVVPEGNEQFF,TGTGCCAGCAGCGTAGTCCCTGAGGGGAATGAGCAGTTCTTC
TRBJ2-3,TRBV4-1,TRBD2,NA,CASSQVRRDYTSTDTQYF,TGCGCCAGCAGCCAAGTCCGCCGGGACTACACTAGCACAGATACGCAGTATTTT
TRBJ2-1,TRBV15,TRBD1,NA,CATSARDRGFDEQFF,TGTGCCACCAGCGCCCGGGACAGGGGTTTCGATGAGCAGTTCTTC
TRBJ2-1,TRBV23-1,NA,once,CASSPIHEQFF,TGCGCCAGCAGTCCCATCCATGAGCAGTTCTTC
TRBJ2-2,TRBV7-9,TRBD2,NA,CASSPPSGRASGELFF,TGTGCCAGCAGCCCCCCTAGCGGGAGGGCCTCTGGGGAGCTGTTTTTT
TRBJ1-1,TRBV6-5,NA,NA,CASSYDGAGSNTEAFF,TGTGCCAGCAGTTATGATGGAGCGGGATCGAACACTGAAGCTTTCTTT
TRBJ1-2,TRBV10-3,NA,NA,CAISESAIYGYTF,TGTGCCATCAGTGAGTCGGCCATCTATGGCTACACCTTC
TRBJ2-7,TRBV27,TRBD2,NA,CASSLIGDGLAGDVDEQYF,TGTGCCAGCAGTTTAATCGGGGACGGACTAGCGGGAGACGTTGACGAGCAGTACTTC